The sequence of this TCR beta chain was determined in a study of beta chain features in type 1 diabetes. Findings of the study overall: Shortening that was moderate but significant affected the TCRB CDR3s of Type 1 diabetes patients in all four CD4+ subsets. For type 1 diabetes patients, VDJ junctions showed fewer insertions and more deletions. Among patients, naive, central memory and Treg TCRB repertoires appeared more similar than among healthy donors.

Expressed TCRB transcripts got sequenced, as all isolated RNA was reverse transcribed. TCRdb's table, derived via immunoSEQ multiplex PCR, lists solely in-frame clones and lacks some. Altogether about 240,000 clones are present, around a quarter being singletons, with the ten largest covering 3% to 4%. CD4+ naive, central memory, regulatory and stem cell-like memory cells were sorted via CD45RO/CCR7/CD25/CD127/CD95/CD27. Germline lookup yields CDR1 SGHAT and CDR2 FQNNGV. The CDR3 has 15 residues. After removal of 5 bases from V and 4 bases from J, the junction contained 8 bases not matched to a gene. Note on this clone: Antigen specificity is unknown.

Sequenced input: central memory CD4+ T cells from blood. The rearrangement joins TRBV11-2 to TRBJ2-3; 8 positions match TRBD1. This TCR came from a man aged 25 to 40 in good health. CDR3 DNA: TGTGCCAGCAGCGCCCGACAGGGGCCGGCAGATACGCAGTATTTT. It encodes CASSARQGPADTQYF.